This T cell receptor beta chain came from a study of T cell responses to AZD1222 COVID-19 vaccine. This table comes from immunoSEQ multiplex PCR, and its TCRdb copy is limited to in-frame clones, with some not included. The table lists 95,000 to 110,000 clones, 70% to 90% of them singletons. Findings of the study overall: Along spike, vaccine-associated CD4 TCRs were found throughout, with dominance at 160-218 and 743-854. The reported proportion of spike-specific TCRs targeting unmutated variant regions was nearly half.

V gave up 0 bases and J gave up 5 bases, with 0 bases separating them. The CDR3 loop spans 11 amino acids. Remarks on this clone: Its matching antigen is unknown.

The specimen was peripheral blood, collected 28 days after the second AZD1222 dose. The genes are TRBV12-3 or TRBV12-4 and TRBJ2-3; D is ambiguous. This receptor was taken from an adult who received the AZD1222 COVID-19 vaccine. CDR3 in amino acids: CASSLADTQYF. The CDR3 DNA follows: TGTGCCAGCAGTTTAGCAGATACGCAGTATTTT.